This T cell receptor beta chain was captured by sequencing in a study of blood T cells in healthy people across ages. Notes on the study in general: Among T cells, TCR beta diversity per million cells dropped roughly linearly as age rose. Relative to aged donors, long-lived donors carried more naive CD4+ cells and displayed higher diversity. Nothing was known about donor CMV status, and this possibly confounded expanded clonotype changes.

Using a J-beta primer mix together with a sample-barcoded 5' primer, a second PCR was run for roughly 6 to 11 cycles. Per-sample output comprised a minimum of 2.5 million paired-end reads containing CDR3. TCRdb fed the 5' RACE reads into MiXCR, producing one record per CDR3 protein. Found here are around 900,000 distinct CDR3 sequences, roughly 51% of them singletons; the top ten hold 20% to 25%. The table lists this clonotype with a few counts. The antigen is undetermined. The CDR3 sequence is 15 residues long. Trimming cost V 4 bases and J 6 bases, with 17 bases left between them. Germline V gene sequence: CDR1 SGHRS, CDR2 YFSETQ.

The sequencing input was blood. This chain connects TRBV5-1 to TRBJ2-4; tentative D call: TRBD2 (6 bases). The TCR originated in a woman aged 60-75 years in good health. In nucleotides, the CDR3 is TGCGCCAGCAGCACGGGGACCGTGGGGGGAAACATTCAGTACTTC. This codes for CASSTGTVGGNIQYF.